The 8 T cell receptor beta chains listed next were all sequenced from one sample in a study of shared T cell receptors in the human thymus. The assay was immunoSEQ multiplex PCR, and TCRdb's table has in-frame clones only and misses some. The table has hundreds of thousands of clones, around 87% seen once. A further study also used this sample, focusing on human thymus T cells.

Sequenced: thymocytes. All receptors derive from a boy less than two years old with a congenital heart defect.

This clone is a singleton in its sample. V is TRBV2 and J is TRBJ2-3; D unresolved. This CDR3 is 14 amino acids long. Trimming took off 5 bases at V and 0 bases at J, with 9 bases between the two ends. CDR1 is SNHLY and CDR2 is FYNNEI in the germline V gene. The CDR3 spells CASSYIASTDTQYF. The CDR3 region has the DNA TGTGCCAGCAGTTACATAGCCAGCACAGATACGCAGTATTTT.

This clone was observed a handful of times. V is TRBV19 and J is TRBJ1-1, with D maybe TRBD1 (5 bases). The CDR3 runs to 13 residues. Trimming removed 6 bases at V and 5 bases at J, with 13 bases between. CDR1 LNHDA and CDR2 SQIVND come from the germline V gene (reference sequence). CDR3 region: CASRVPRGTEAFF. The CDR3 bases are TGTGCCAGTAGGGTCCCTCGGGGGACTGAAGCTTTCTTT.

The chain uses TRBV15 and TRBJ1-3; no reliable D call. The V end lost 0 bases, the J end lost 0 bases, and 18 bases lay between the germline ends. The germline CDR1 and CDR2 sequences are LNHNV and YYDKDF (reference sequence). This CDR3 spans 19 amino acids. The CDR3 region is CATSREKRRTRSSGNTIYF. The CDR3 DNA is TGTGCCACCAGCAGAGAAAAAAGACGGACTCGAAGCTCTGGAAACACCATATATTTT.

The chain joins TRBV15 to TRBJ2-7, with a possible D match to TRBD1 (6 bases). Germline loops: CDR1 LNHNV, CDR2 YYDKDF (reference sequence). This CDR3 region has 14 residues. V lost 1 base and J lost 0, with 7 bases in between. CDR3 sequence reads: CATSRVTGSYEQYF. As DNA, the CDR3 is TGTGCCACCAGCAGAGTGACAGGCTCCTACGAGCAGTACTTC.

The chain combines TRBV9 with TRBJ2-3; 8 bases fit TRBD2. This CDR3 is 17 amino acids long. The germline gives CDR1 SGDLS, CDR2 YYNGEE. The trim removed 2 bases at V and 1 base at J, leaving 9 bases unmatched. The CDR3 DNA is TGTGCCAGCAGCGTCATAGCTTCGCGGGGGGGCACAGATACGCAGTATTTT. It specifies CASSVIASRGGTDTQYF.

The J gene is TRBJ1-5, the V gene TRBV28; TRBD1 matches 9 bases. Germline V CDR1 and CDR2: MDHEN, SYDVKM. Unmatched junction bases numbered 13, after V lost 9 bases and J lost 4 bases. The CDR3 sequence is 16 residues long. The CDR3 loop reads CASRPPGQGQNQPQHF. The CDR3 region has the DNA TGTGCCAGTCGCCCCCCGGGACAGGGACAAAATCAGCCCCAGCATTTT. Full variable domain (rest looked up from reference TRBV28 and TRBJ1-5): DVKVTQSSRYLVKRTGEKVFLECVQDMDHENMFWYRQDPGLGLRLIYFSYDVKMKEKGDIPEGYSVSREKKERFSLILESASTNQTSMYLCASRPPGQGQNQPQHFGDGTRLSIL.

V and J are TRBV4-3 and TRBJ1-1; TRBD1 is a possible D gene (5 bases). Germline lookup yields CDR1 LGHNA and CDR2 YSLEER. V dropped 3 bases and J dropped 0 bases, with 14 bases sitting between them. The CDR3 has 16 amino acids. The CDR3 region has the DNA TGCGCCAGCAGCCACAGACCTGACAGAATGAACACTGAAGCTTTCTTT. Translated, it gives CASSHRPDRMNTEAFF.

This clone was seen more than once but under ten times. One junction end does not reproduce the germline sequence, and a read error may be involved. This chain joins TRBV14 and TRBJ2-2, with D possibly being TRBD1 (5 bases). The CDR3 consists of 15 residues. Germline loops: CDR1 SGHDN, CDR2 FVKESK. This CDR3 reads CASSQDQGLPGELFF. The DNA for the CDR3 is TGTGCCAGCAGCCAAGATCAGGGCCTCCCCGGAGAGCTGTTTTTT.